The 13 T cell receptor beta chains below come from one sample, sequenced in a study of T cells in Graves' hyperthyroidism and ophthalmopathy. Regions amplified from RNA transcripts were the TCR beta CDR3 regions. First-round RT-PCR with HTBI primers amplified the TCR CDR3 region. TCRdb re-called the multiplex PCR reads through MiXCR, storing one row per CDR3 protein. The data show 300,000 or so distinct CDR3 sequences, about 15% seen once. The specimen sequenced was blood. All receptors come from a woman between 55 and 75 years old with Graves' ophthalmopathy.

This clonotype has at least ten counts. The chain carries TRBV2 and TRBJ2-1; TRBD2 matches at 8 bases. V lost 5 bases and J lost 7; bases outside the gene matches: 13. The length of the CDR3 is 16 residues. Germline values: CDR1 SNHLY, CDR2 FYNNEI. DNA for the CDR3: TGTGCCAGCAGTAAGTGGGAAACTAGCGGAGTAAATGAGCAGTTCTTC. It yields the protein CASSKWETSGVNEQFF.

This rearrangement joins TRBV29-1 to TRBJ1-1; D remains ambiguous. The length of the CDR3 is 11 residues. V lost 7 bases to trimming and J lost 1 base, with 7 bases between them. Germline CDR1 is SQVTM and CDR2 is ANQGSEA. For the CDR3, the DNA is TGCAGCGAGCGGGAGAACACTGAAGCTTTCTTT. Its protein product is CSERENTEAFF.

The J gene is TRBJ2-7, the V gene TRBV25-1, with D hard to call. This CDR3 is 11 amino acids long. Germline lookup yields CDR1 MGHDK and CDR2 SYGVNS. The V end lost 9 bases, the J end lost 3 bases, and 9 bases lay between the germline ends. CDR3 nucleotides: TGTGCCAGTGGAACTTTCTACGAGCAGTACTTC. Protein: CASGTFYEQYF.

This clonotype was detected many times. This sequence joins TRBV2 and TRBJ2-2, with a tentative D call TRBD1 (5 bases). The CDR3 has 11 amino acids. V lost 11 bases to trimming and J lost 5 bases, with 9 bases between them. Germline V CDR1 and CDR2: SNHLY, FYNNEI. The CDR3 coding sequence is TGTGCCTCGCAGGGTACCGGGGAGCTGTTTTTT. It encodes CASQGTGELFF.

This clonotype appeared many times. The CDR3 sequence: CASSLSGVDEKLFF. CDR3 in DNA: TGTGCCAGCAGTTTGTCGGGGGTAGATGAAAAACTGTTTTTT. This sequence joins TRBV12-3 or TRBV12-4 and TRBJ1-4; tentatively, D is TRBD1 (5 bases). This CDR3 is built from 14 residues. V gave up 3 bases and J gave up 6 bases, with 11 bases separating them.

The chain employs TRBV4-2 and TRBJ2-3; tentative D call: TRBD2 (6 bases). The V gene lost 4 bases and the J gene lost 2 bases, with 16 bases spanning the gap. Per germline, CDR1 LGHNA and CDR2 YNFKEQ. There are 16 residues in the CDR3. The chain's CDR3 is CASSPGGAADTDTQYF. CDR3 nucleotides: TGTGCCAGCAGCCCCGGGGGAGCGGCTGACACAGATACGCAGTATTTT.

This clonotype was seen more than once but under ten times. J is TRBJ1-6 and V is TRBV5-1; TRBD1 matches 9 bases. V gave up 0 bases and J gave up 10 bases; unmatched junction bases: 5. The CDR3 spans 15 residues. Germline CDR1 and CDR2: SGHRS and YFSETQ. The CDR3 protein is CASSLGTGGRSPLHF. The CDR3, as DNA: TGCGCCAGCAGCTTGGGAACAGGGGGCCGGTCACCCCTCCACTTT.

In this sample, this clonotype turned up many times. The chain links TRBV20-1 to TRBJ2-1; D might be TRBD2 (5 bases). From germline, CDR1 is DFQATT and CDR2 SNEGSKA (reference sequence). V was trimmed by 0 bases and J by 10 bases, leaving 16 bases between them. The length of the CDR3 is 14 residues. The CDR3 sequence: CSARDLGGLQEQFF. For the CDR3, the DNA is TGCAGTGCTAGAGATCTTGGAGGACTTCAAGAGCAGTTCTTC.

A few counts support this clonotype. This sequence joins TRBV20-1 and TRBJ2-1; TRBD2 matches at 11 bases. The CDR3 is made up of 17 amino acids. Germline V gene lookup returns CDR1 DFQATT and CDR2 SNEGSKA (reference sequence). Trimming removed 1 base from V and 0 bases from J; junction bases left unmatched: 5. CDR3 bases: TGCAGTGCTAGAGTCGGGACTAGCGGAAGCTCCTACAATGAGCAGTTCTTC. Its protein product is CSARVGTSGSSYNEQFF.

Many counts were recorded for this clonotype. This chain connects TRBV20-1 to TRBJ2-5; D is undetermined. This CDR3 has 11 amino acids. V dropped 6 bases and J dropped 7 bases, with 12 bases sitting between them. Germline assignment: CDR1 DFQATT and CDR2 SNEGSKA (reference sequence). Here the CDR3 reads CSAGPRGTQYF. The CDR3 bases are TGCAGTGCCGGGCCTCGCGGGACCCAGTACTTC.

The chain combines TRBV20-1 with TRBJ2-7; TRBD1 aligns across 7 bases. From germline, CDR1 is DFQATT and CDR2 SNEGSKA (reference sequence). V was pared by 0 bases and J by 1 base, with 6 bases of the junction left unmatched. The CDR3 is 15 residues long. CDR3 in DNA: TGCAGTGCTAGAGATCAACAGGGGAAATCCTACGAGCAGTACTTC. Translating gives CSARDQQGKSYEQYF.

The chain couples TRBV19 to TRBJ2-3; unclear D gene. The CDR3 is 13 residues long. V gave up 1 base and J gave up 3 bases, with 5 bases separating them. Germline V gene sequence: CDR1 LNHDA, CDR2 SQIVND (reference sequence). The CDR3 sequence is CASSIVGTDTQYF. DNA of the CDR3: TGTGCCAGTAGTATAGTCGGGACAGATACGCAGTATTTT.

This clonotype was observed many times. This rearrangement joins TRBV2 to TRBJ1-6; D gene unclear. Germline V gene data show CDR1 as SNHLY and CDR2 as FYNNEI. The CDR3 has 16 residues. The germline V and J ends were trimmed by 6 bases and 4 bases, with 16 bases remaining between them. CDR3 sequence: CASRSSELLYNSPLHF. CDR3 nucleotides: TGTGCCAGCAGAAGCAGCGAGCTCCTATATAATTCACCCCTCCACTTT.